This T cell receptor beta chain comes out of a study of control samples from healthy donors and cancer patients. CDR3 length: 19 residues. With V trimmed by 3 bases and J by 1 base, 14 bases remained unmatched. In germline, CDR1 is LGHDT, CDR2 YNNKEL (reference sequence). TCRdb's table, derived via immunoSEQ multiplex PCR, lists solely in-frame clones and lacks some. The sample lists roughly 100,000 clones, approximately 86% seen once, with approximately 14% in the top ten. The source material was blood. The sequence came from a man between 25 and 39 years old in good health. This chain uses TRBV3-1 (or the pseudogene TRBV3-2) with TRBJ2-1; TRBD2 matches 8 bases. CDR3: CASSHPPRPSGFSYNEQFF. The CDR3 DNA is TGTGCCAGCAGCCACCCCCCCCGGCCTAGCGGGTTTTCCTACAATGAGCAGTTCTTC.